The 19 T cell receptor beta chains below were found in one sample sequenced in a study of early T cells in non-severe SARS-CoV-2 infection. A single record per CDR3 protein comes from TCRdb applying MiXCR to the 5' RACE reads. The sample gives under 85,000 distinct CDR3 sequences, roughly an eighth of which show up once; 5% to 7% is in the top ten. The specimen was whole blood, collected at baseline. All receptors derive from an adult who was a healthcare worker with PCR-confirmed SARS-CoV-2 infection or an uninfected control (not recorded which).

This clonotype was counted ten times or more. The chain has TRBV6-5 and TRBJ2-2; D assignment may be TRBD1 or TRBD2 (6 bases each). The germline gives CDR1 MNHEY, CDR2 SVGAGI. The CDR3 has 14 amino acids. Between the trimmed V and J ends, which lost 5 bases and 10 bases, there was a span of 17 bases. The DNA for the CDR3 is TGTGCCAGCAGTCCTAAGGGGGACTTCGTGGAGCTGTTTTTT. This encodes CASSPKGDFVELFF.

As regards this clonotype: A junction boundary mismatches the germline segment, possibly from a read error. The chain employs TRBV7-7 and TRBJ2-5; D is ambiguous. The CDR3 sequence is 13 residues long. Germline loops: CDR1 SSHAT, CDR2 FNYEAQ (reference sequence). CDR3 bases: TGTGCTAGCAGCCCCCGGACGGCAGAGACCCAGTACTTC. This codes for CASSPRTAETQYF.

Concerning this clonotype itself: This may be a read error, as it is one base from a much larger clone. J is TRBJ2-3 and V is TRBV5-1, with 7 bases aligning to TRBD2. Germline loops: CDR1 SGHRS, CDR2 YFSETQ. The CDR3 totals 15 residues. This chain's CDR3 is CANSLEIAGTDTQYF. CDR3 nucleotide sequence: TGCGCCAACAGCTTGGAGATAGCGGGTACAGATACGCAGTATTTT.

The chain combines TRBV14 with TRBJ2-4, with D tentatively TRBD2 (5 bases). Germline V gene sequence: CDR1 SGHDN, CDR2 FVKESK. The CDR3 runs to 11 residues. Trimming took 0 bases from V and 15 from J, leaving 9 bases between them. The CDR3 DNA reads as TGTGCCAGCAGCCAAGAGGATGGACTGTACTTC. Encoded protein: CASSQEDGLYF.

This clonotype was seen only a few times. The J gene is TRBJ2-6, the V gene TRBV9, with TRBD2 as a possible D gene (5 bases). Looked up from germline, CDR1 is SGDLS and CDR2 is YYNGEE. The ends were cut back, 4 bases at V and 3 bases at J, with 17 bases in the middle. The CDR3 has 17 amino acids. The CDR3 DNA sequence: TGTGCCAGCAGCCGGGCCACACACACTAGTGGGGCCAACGTCCTGACTTTC. Amino acids: CASSRATHTSGANVLTF.

The rearrangement joins TRBV5-1 to TRBJ2-1; D unresolved. The germline gives CDR1 SGHRS, CDR2 YFSETQ. Deletions cut 3 bases from V and 9 bases from J, with 13 bases between. This CDR3 is 13 amino acids long. The CDR3 spells CASSSRLSIEQFF. CDR3 DNA sequence: TGCGCCAGCAGCTCACGATTAAGCATTGAGCAGTTCTTC. The variable domain in full, completed from reference TRBV5-1 and TRBJ2-1, reads KAGVTQTPRYLIKTRGQQVTLSCSPISGHRSVSWYQQTPGQGLQFLFEYFSETQRNKGNFPGRFSGRQFSNSRSEMNVSTLELGDSALYLCASSSRLSIEQFFGPGTRLTVL.

This clonotype was observed a few times. The chain is built from TRBV4-1 and TRBJ2-7; weak D call: TRBD1 (6 bases). Germline V gene sequence: CDR1 MGHRA, CDR2 YSYEKL. This CDR3 contains 14 residues. Trimming removed 1 base from V and 2 bases from J, with 9 bases in between. CDR3 nucleotide sequence: TGCGCCAGCAGCCAAGGGGCAGGGGCCTACGAGCAGTACTTC. Amino acids: CASSQGAGAYEQYF.

The rearrangement uses TRBV11-2 and TRBJ2-7; D gene ambiguous. CDR3 length: 15 residues. V lost 4 bases and J lost 0, with 13 bases in between. Germline-derived CDR1 and CDR2 are SGHAT and FQNNGV. CDR3 loop: CASSSILRSSYEQYF. In DNA form, the CDR3 reads TGTGCCAGCAGCTCCATTTTAAGGAGCTCCTACGAGCAGTACTTC.

V is TRBV20-1 and J is TRBJ1-3, with D unresolved. The CDR3 consists of 11 residues. Germline CDR1 reads DFQATT; CDR2 reads SNEGSKA (reference sequence). Trimming left V 7 bases short and J 5 bases short, with 9 bases between. Here the CDR3 reads CSGKFRNTIYF. In nucleotides, the CDR3 is TGCAGTGGGAAGTTTAGAAACACCATATATTTT.

The chain links TRBV27 to TRBJ1-2; perhaps TRBD1 as D (6 bases). The CDR3 has 13 residues. CDR1 and CDR2 from the germline V gene are MNHEY and SMNVEV (reference sequence). V shed 3 bases and J shed 4 bases, with 9 bases lying between them. The CDR3 sequence: CASSFDRSYGYTF. The DNA of the CDR3 is TGTGCCAGCAGTTTTGACAGGTCCTATGGCTACACCTTC.

This sequence joins TRBV29-1 and TRBJ1-2; D may be TRBD1 (5 bases). Trimming stripped 5 bases from V and 4 bases from J, with 8 bases between. From germline, CDR1 is SQVTM and CDR2 ANQGSEA. The CDR3 is made up of 11 amino acids. CDR3 in amino acids: CSVRDLYGYTF. CDR3 DNA sequence: TGCAGCGTTAGGGACCTCTATGGCTACACCTTC.

This sequence joins TRBV12-3 or TRBV12-4 and TRBJ1-2; TRBD1 aligns across 12 bases. After removal of 5 bases from V and 8 bases from J, the junction contained 9 bases not matched to a gene. The CDR3 is 15 residues long. The CDR3 is CASSPTGTGGEGYTF. Written as DNA, the CDR3 is TGTGCCAGCAGTCCTACCGGGACAGGGGGCGAAGGCTACACCTTC.

Ten or more counts support this clonotype. This chain uses TRBV7-3 with TRBJ2-7; no clear D gene. CDR1 is SGHTA, CDR2 FQGTGA, per germline. V dropped 4 bases and J dropped 0 bases, with 7 bases sitting between them. The CDR3 consists of 13 residues. For the CDR3, the DNA is TGTGCCAGCAGCTCTCCCGCCTCCTACGAGCAGTACTTC. Its protein is CASSSPASYEQYF.

This clonotype was observed many times. This rearrangement joins TRBV11-2 to TRBJ2-5; 9 bases align to TRBD1. The CDR3 is 13 amino acids. CDR1 is SGHAT and CDR2 is FQNNGV in the germline V gene. With 6 bases clipped from V and 5 bases from J, the junction kept 4 bases outside the gene matches. CDR3 nucleotide sequence: TGTGCCAGCAGGGGACAGGGACGGGAGACCCAGTACTTC. Translation: CASRGQGRETQYF.

This clonotype was detected many times. The chain carries TRBV4-2 and TRBJ1-1; D remains ambiguous. V was cut by 0 bases and J by 7 bases, with 15 bases left in between. From germline, CDR1 is LGHNA and CDR2 YNFKEQ. The CDR3 spans 15 residues. The chain's CDR3 is CASSQDFGEVNEAFF. CDR3 DNA sequence: TGTGCCAGCAGCCAAGATTTTGGCGAAGTTAATGAAGCTTTCTTT.

As to this clonotype: A much larger clone differs from this one at a single base, so this may be a read error. The chain links TRBV9 to TRBJ1-1; no clear D gene. Germline V CDR1 and CDR2: SGDLS, YYNGEE. CDR3 size: 13 residues. The V and J ends lost 0 bases and 3 bases respectively, with 6 bases between them. CDR3 amino acids: CASSVGGYTEAFF. As DNA, the CDR3 is TGTGCCAGCAGCGTAGGAGGCTACACTGAAGCTTTCTTT.

The rearrangement joins TRBV27 to TRBJ2-7; 12 nucleotides match TRBD2. J lost 6 bases, V lost 5 bases, and 11 bases had no gene match. The CDR3 is 16 amino acids. Germline V gene sequence: CDR1 MNHEY, CDR2 SMNVEV (reference sequence). This CDR3 is CASSPLLAGGPAEQYF. The DNA of the CDR3 is TGTGCCAGCAGTCCCTTGCTAGCGGGAGGGCCGGCCGAGCAGTACTTC.

This chain joins TRBV20-1 and TRBJ2-7, with TRBD2 matching over 7 bases. There are 16 residues in the CDR3. Germline V gene data show CDR1 as DFQATT and CDR2 as SNEGSKA (reference sequence). The J segment lost 6 bases and the V segment lost 3 bases, leaving 17 bases of the junction unmatched. CDR3: CSARSRSGNAPIEQYF. DNA for the CDR3: TGCAGTGCTAGGAGCCGAAGCGGGAATGCTCCTATCGAGCAGTACTTC.

Many counts were recorded for this clonotype. The chain employs TRBV20-1 and TRBJ2-7; D not certain. Germline V gene sequence: CDR1 DFQATT, CDR2 SNEGSKA (reference sequence). V gave up 0 bases and J gave up 5 bases, with 14 bases separating them. CDR3 length: 14 residues. DNA of the CDR3: TGCAGTGCTAGAGACCGTCATCCCATCAACGAGCAGTACTTC. Its translation is CSARDRHPINEQYF.